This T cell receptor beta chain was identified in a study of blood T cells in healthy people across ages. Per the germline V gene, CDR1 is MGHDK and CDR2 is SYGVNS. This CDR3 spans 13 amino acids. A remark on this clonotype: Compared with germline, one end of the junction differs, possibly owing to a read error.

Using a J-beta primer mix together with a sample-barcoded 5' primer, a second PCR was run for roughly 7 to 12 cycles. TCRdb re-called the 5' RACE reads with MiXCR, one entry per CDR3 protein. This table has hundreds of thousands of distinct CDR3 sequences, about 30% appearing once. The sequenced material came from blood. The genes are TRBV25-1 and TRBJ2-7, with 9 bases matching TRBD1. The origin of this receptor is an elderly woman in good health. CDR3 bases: TGTGCCAGCAGGGGACAGGGAAGATACGGGCAGTACTTC. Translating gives CASRGQGRYGQYF.